The 18 T cell receptor beta chains given below trace back to one sample, sequenced in a study of neoadjuvant anti-PD-1 for oral cavity cancer listed by TCRdb under 2021. The sample's time point label is to be understood as: after neoadjuvant nivolumab, at surgical resection. The protocol used for the library was the immunoSEQ multiplex PCR assay. The table comes from immuneACCESS by way of TCRdb, which keeps in-frame sequences with V and J called. Part of the clones is missing from these tables; in studies checked, under half for an unresolved V gene and the rest for unknown reasons. The sample table records 14,000 or so clones; 60% to 85% of these occur just once. Of the sample, around 2% is held by the ten largest clones. The source was PBMCs, collected after nivolumab (anti-PD-1) treatment. These receptors all come from a person aged 40-85 years with oral cavity squamous cell carcinoma.

The V and J genes are TRBV27 and TRBJ2-2; no reliable D call. The CDR3 has 14 residues. V shed 8 bases and J shed 2 bases, with 12 bases lying between them. CDR1 and CDR2 from the germline V gene are MNHEY and SMNVEV (reference sequence). CDR3 nucleotide sequence: TGTGCCAGCGCGGTTCGTACAAACACCGGGGAGCTGTTTTTT. It is translated as CASAVRTNTGELFF.

This chain connects TRBV7-6 to TRBJ2-5, with D possibly TRBD2 on 6 matching bases. Germline lookup yields CDR1 SGHVS and CDR2 FNYEAQ. The CDR3 spans 14 residues. Trimming took 5 bases from V and 2 from J, leaving 12 bases between them. As DNA, the CDR3 is TGTGCCAGCAGCCAGCTAGCGTCACAAGAGACCCAGTACTTC. This codes for CASSQLASQETQYF.

The chain carries TRBV19 and TRBJ2-7, with D unclear. Germline-derived CDR1 and CDR2 are LNHDA and SQIVND (reference sequence). This CDR3 region has 16 residues. Deletions cut 3 bases from V and 4 bases from J, with 19 bases between. As DNA, the CDR3 is TGTGCCAGTAGTATCTCTTTAGGGAAATTGGCTTACGAGCAGTACTTC. Amino acid sequence: CASSISLGKLAYEQYF.

The gene calls are TRBV7-2 and TRBJ1-2; no reliable D call. Germline V CDR1 and CDR2: SGHTA, FQGNSA. Trimming pared 1 base from V and 8 bases from J, leaving 8 bases between. The length of the CDR3 is 12 residues. In nucleotides, the CDR3 is TGTGCCAGCAGCTTAGACGGGAGGGGCTACACCTTC. Protein: CASSLDGRGYTF.

The chain combines TRBV5-5 with TRBJ2-6, with 7 bases aligning to TRBD1. Germline V gene data show CDR1 as SGHKS and CDR2 as YYEKEE (reference sequence). V dropped 0 bases and J dropped 1; count of bases not matched to a gene: 13. CDR3 length equals 20 residues. CDR3 in DNA: TGTGCCAGCAGCTTGGCGGGGACAGTCTCCCTCTTTTCTGGGGCCAACGTCCTGACTTTC. Protein sequence: CASSLAGTVSLFSGANVLTF.

For the CDR3, the DNA is TGCGCCAGCAGCTCTAAAGCGGGATCTTACAATGAGCAGTTCTTC. This sequence encodes CASSSKAGSYNEQFF. V usage is TRBV5-1 and J usage is TRBJ2-1, with TRBD2 identical over 7 bases. CDR3 length equals 15 residues. From germline, CDR1 is SGHRS and CDR2 YFSETQ. The V gene end was trimmed by 3 bases and the J gene end by 4 bases; junction bases not matched to a gene: 7.

V usage is TRBV7-9 and J usage is TRBJ1-3, with D maybe TRBD1 (6 bases). Trimming shortened V by 2 bases and J by 0 bases, and 11 bases separated the two germline ends. The V gene's germline CDR1 is SEHNR and CDR2 FQNEAQ (reference sequence). The CDR3 runs to 16 residues. DNA for the CDR3: TGTGCCAGCAGCTTAATGGGGGCAGTCTCTGGAAACACCATATATTTT. Amino acid sequence: CASSLMGAVSGNTIYF.

The chain links TRBV6-6 to TRBJ1-5, with D perhaps matching TRBD1 (5 bases). Germline V gene sequence: CDR1 MNHNY, CDR2 SVGAGI (reference sequence). V was pared by 6 bases and J by 6 bases, with 15 bases between. The CDR3 sequence is 14 residues long. CDR3 DNA: TGTGCCAGCAGCGACCAGGGAACGAGTCAGCCCCAGCATTTT. Its protein is CASSDQGTSQPQHF.

This clone was found once. This chain joins TRBV27 and TRBJ2-2; D remains ambiguous. Germline loops: CDR1 MNHEY, CDR2 SMNVEV (reference sequence). This CDR3 spans 16 amino acids. With 3 bases removed from V and 0 bases from J, the gap between germline ends came to 11 bases. The CDR3 bases are TGTGCCAGCAGTTTTTACGGCGGATCGAACACCGGGGAGCTGTTTTTT. Amino acids: CASSFYGGSNTGELFF.

This chain joins TRBV2 and TRBJ1-1, with TRBD1 as a possible D gene (5 bases). This CDR3 is built from 16 residues. The germline V gene encodes CDR1 SNHLY and CDR2 FYNNEI. Trimming shortened V by 6 bases and J by 4 bases, and 21 bases separated the two germline ends. CDR3 amino acids: CASSPPQSGLGTEAFF. The CDR3 DNA sequence: TGTGCCAGCAGCCCCCCCCAGTCAGGGTTGGGCACTGAAGCTTTCTTT.

The rearrangement joins TRBV5-6 to TRBJ1-2; maybe TRBD1 (6 bases). This CDR3 comprises 14 residues. Trimming pared 4 bases from V and 3 bases from J, leaving 13 bases between. Germline CDR1 reads SGHDT; CDR2 reads YYEEEE. DNA of the CDR3: TGTGCCAGCAGCCAGGACAGTGTCTACTATGGCTACACCTTC. Protein: CASSQDSVYYGYTF.

V usage is TRBV6-1 and J usage is TRBJ1-2, with 10 bases lining up with TRBD1. V trimming: 4 bases; J trimming: 8 bases; junction bases outside the gene matches: 7. The CDR3 totals 14 residues. Germline loops: CDR1 MNHNS, CDR2 SASEGT. CDR3 protein: CASSGLTGGRGYTF. In nucleotides, the CDR3 is TGTGCCAGCAGTGGTCTGACAGGGGGCCGCGGCTACACCTTC.

V gene TRBV19 combines with J gene TRBJ2-7; TRBD2 matches at 9 bases. The ends lost 6 bases at V and 0 bases at J; junction bases unmatched: 6. Germline loops: CDR1 LNHDA, CDR2 SQIVND (reference sequence). The CDR3 is 15 residues long. CDR3 sequence: CASRSVTSGSYEQYF. CDR3 bases: TGTGCCAGTAGAAGTGTGACTAGCGGCTCCTACGAGCAGTACTTC.

This chain uses TRBV5-1 with TRBJ2-3, with 7 bases aligning to TRBD1. The CDR3 has 14 amino acids. Germline assignment: CDR1 SGHRS and CDR2 YFSETQ. The V segment lost 3 bases and the J segment 3 bases; nucleotides outside the gene matches: 4. CDR3 amino acids: CASSSGQTTDTQYF. CDR3 nucleotide sequence: TGCGCCAGCAGCTCGGGACAGACAACAGATACGCAGTATTTT.

This clone appeared a single time. The V and J genes are TRBV28 and TRBJ2-5; D remains ambiguous. Germline lookup yields CDR1 MDHEN and CDR2 SYDVKM. There are 13 residues in the CDR3. The germline V and J ends were trimmed by 6 bases and 7 bases, with 15 bases remaining between them. CDR3 DNA sequence: TGTGCCAGCAGCCCCCCCGTTAGAAGGACCCAGTACTTC. It translates to CASSPPVRRTQYF. The whole variable domain, remainder taken from reference TRBV28 and TRBJ2-5, is DVKVTQSSRYLVKRTGEKVFLECVQDMDHENMFWYRQDPGLGLRLIYFSYDVKMKEKGDIPEGYSVSREKKERFSLILESASTNQTSMYLCASSPPVRRTQYFGPGTRLLVL.

This chain links TRBV7-9 with TRBJ2-2; tentatively, D is TRBD1 (5 bases). The CDR3 has 15 amino acids. With 0 bases removed from V and 4 bases from J, the gap between germline ends came to 9 bases. From germline, CDR1 is SEHNR and CDR2 FQNEAQ (reference sequence). Here the CDR3 reads CASSLATETTGELFF. The CDR3 nucleotides read TGTGCCAGCAGCTTAGCGACAGAGACCACCGGGGAGCTGTTTTTT.

This chain uses TRBV6-1 with TRBJ2-3, with D tentatively TRBD1 (5 bases). V dropped 10 bases and J dropped 0 bases, with 14 bases sitting between them. This CDR3 is built from 14 residues. Germline lookup yields CDR1 MNHNS and CDR2 SASEGT. The CDR3 loop reads CATGGAGSTDTQYF. In DNA, the CDR3 is TGTGCCACCGGTGGGGCAGGGAGCACAGATACGCAGTATTTT.

V and J are TRBV7-9 and TRBJ2-1; D unresolved. Per the germline V gene, CDR1 is SEHNR and CDR2 is FQNEAQ (reference sequence). V lost 5 bases and J 10 bases, leaving 15 bases between the germline ends. This CDR3 region has 13 residues. The CDR3 loop is CASSARFSGEQFF. CDR3 DNA sequence: TGTGCCAGCAGCGCGCGCTTCTCGGGCGAGCAGTTCTTC.